This is a list of T cell receptor beta chains from one sample in a study of Graves' ophthalmopathy and Graves' hyperthyroidism. Each CDR3 protein gets one entry after TCRdb re-called the multiplex PCR reads with MiXCR. The data hold 600,000 to 950,000 distinct CDR3 sequences, with roughly two fifths observed a single time. Sequenced material: peripheral blood. The receptors originated from an adult man with Graves' ophthalmopathy. Both conserved end residues are part of each CDR3. The D gene is left open where the match is weak. Some rows have no size entry. The others give once, few or many, or a class for an expanded clone.

d_call: -; j_call: TRBJ1-4; clone_size: -; v_call: TRBV7-2; cdr3_nt: TGTGCCAGCAGCTTAGCGGGAGATGCGGAAAAACTGTTTTTT; cdr3_aa: CASSLAGDAEKLFF
d_call: -; j_call: TRBJ1-2; clone_size: -; v_call: TRBV29-1; cdr3_nt: TGCAGCGTGACCACAAACTATGGCTACACCTTC; cdr3_aa: CSVTTNYGYTF
d_call: -; j_call: TRBJ1-6; clone_size: few; v_call: TRBV12-3/TRBV12-4; cdr3_nt: TGTGCCAGCAGTTATGGGGGTAAGGAATCACCCCTCCACTTT; cdr3_aa: CASSYGGKESPLHF
d_call: -; j_call: TRBJ1-4; clone_size: many; v_call: TRBV7-9; cdr3_nt: TGTGCCAGCAGTCCCGGGACGGTTAATGAAAAACTGTTTTTT; cdr3_aa: CASSPGTVNEKLFF
d_call: -; j_call: TRBJ1-5; clone_size: few; v_call: TRBV20-1; cdr3_nt: TGCAGTGCTAGAGATACGCGGCCACGCGAGCAGCCCCAGCATTTT; cdr3_aa: CSARDTRPREQPQHF
d_call: -; j_call: TRBJ2-5; clone_size: -; v_call: TRBV15; cdr3_nt: TGTGCCACCAGCAGAGAGGGCTACGATAGGGAGACCCAGTACTTC; cdr3_aa: CATSREGYDRETQYF
d_call: -; j_call: TRBJ1-2; clone_size: -; v_call: TRBV5-1; cdr3_nt: TGCGCCAGCAGCCCGGGGAACAGCGGGGCTGAAGCTTTC; cdr3_aa: CASSPGNSGAEAF
d_call: -; j_call: TRBJ1-1; clone_size: -; v_call: TRBV7-8; cdr3_nt: TGTGCCAGCCACCTAGCCAGGTCGGGTACTGAAGCTTTCTTT; cdr3_aa: CASHLARSGTEAFF
d_call: -; j_call: TRBJ1-1; clone_size: many; v_call: TRBV10-1; cdr3_nt: TGCGCCAGCAGTGAGTCGTCAGGGCCGGGGGACACTGAAGCTTTCTTT; cdr3_aa: CASSESSGPGDTEAFF
d_call: -; j_call: TRBJ1-2; clone_size: few; v_call: TRBV10-3; cdr3_nt: TGTGCCAGCAGTACCACCGGGAGAACCGCAACCCCACTCTTTGGCTACACCTTC; cdr3_aa: CASSTTGRTATPLFGYTF
d_call: -; j_call: TRBJ1-5; clone_size: -; v_call: TRBV25-1; cdr3_nt: TGTGCCAGCACCCCCATAGCTCCGGGCGTCGAAAATAGCAATCAGCCCCAGCATTTT; cdr3_aa: CASTPIAPGVENSNQPQHF
d_call: -; j_call: TRBJ1-4; clone_size: -; v_call: TRBV5-4; cdr3_nt: TGTGCCAGCAGCTTGGAGGCAGACGCAACTAATGAAAAACTGTTTTTT; cdr3_aa: CASSLEADATNEKLFF
d_call: -; j_call: TRBJ2-7; clone_size: many; v_call: TRBV20-1; cdr3_nt: TGCAGTGTTGCAGGGGCCCTTCGTTTC; cdr3_aa: CSVAGALRF
d_call: -; j_call: TRBJ1-1; clone_size: -; v_call: TRBV5-1; cdr3_nt: TGCGCCAGCAGCTTGGCTACAGGGATGAACGCTGAAGCTTTCTTT; cdr3_aa: CASSLATGMNAEAFF
d_call: -; j_call: TRBJ1-1; clone_size: few; v_call: TRBV14; cdr3_nt: TGTGCCAGCAGCCAAGGTTGGGGCGAGAACACTGAAGCTTTCTTT; cdr3_aa: CASSQGWGENTEAFF
d_call: -; j_call: TRBJ1-5; clone_size: -; v_call: TRBV24-1; cdr3_nt: TGTGCCAGCAGTCCCCGGTTGGTCTCCCATCAGCCCCAGCATTTT; cdr3_aa: CASSPRLVSHQPQHF
d_call: -; j_call: TRBJ2-6; clone_size: -; v_call: TRBV29-1; cdr3_nt: TGCAGCGTTGGCGGACAGGGGAGCTCGGGGGGGGCCAACGCCCTGACTTTC; cdr3_aa: CSVGGQGSSGGANALTF
d_call: -; j_call: TRBJ1-6; clone_size: -; v_call: TRBV10-3; cdr3_nt: TGTGCCATCGGGAAGACTAGCGGGGGAGAATATTCACCCCTCCACTTT; cdr3_aa: CAIGKTSGGEYSPLHF
d_call: TRBD2; j_call: TRBJ2-2; clone_size: many; v_call: TRBV20-1; cdr3_nt: TGCAGTGCTAGAGTGTCGACTAGCCGAAACACCGGGGAGCTGTTTTTT; cdr3_aa: CSARVSTSRNTGELFF
d_call: -; j_call: TRBJ1-2; clone_size: many; v_call: TRBV7-9; cdr3_nt: TGTGCCAGCAGCTTAGTTGGGGGTCACTATGGCTACACCTTC; cdr3_aa: CASSLVGGHYGYTF
d_call: -; j_call: TRBJ2-7; clone_size: -; v_call: TRBV7-6; cdr3_nt: TGTGCCAGCAGCCTCAAACCCACGGGCCAACACCCCTACGAGCAGTACTTC; cdr3_aa: CASSLKPTGQHPYEQYF
d_call: -; j_call: TRBJ2-2; clone_size: few; v_call: TRBV14; cdr3_nt: TGTGCCAGCAGCCAAGATCTGTCTAGCTCCGGGGAGCTGTTTTTT; cdr3_aa: CASSQDLSSSGELFF
d_call: TRBD1; j_call: TRBJ1-3; clone_size: -; v_call: TRBV12-3/TRBV12-4; cdr3_nt: TGTGCCAGCAGCCTAAGGACAGGGATGTTGGCAGGAAACACCATATATTTT; cdr3_aa: CASSLRTGMLAGNTIYF
d_call: TRBD1; j_call: TRBJ2-7; clone_size: many; v_call: TRBV10-3; cdr3_nt: TGTGCCATCGGGAACGGGACAGTACAGTTTTACGAGCAGTACTTC; cdr3_aa: CAIGNGTVQFYEQYF
d_call: TRBD1; j_call: TRBJ2-7; clone_size: -; v_call: TRBV10-2; cdr3_nt: TGCGCCAGCAGTGGGGGACAGCCGAAGGGGATCTACGAGCAGTACTTC; cdr3_aa: CASSGGQPKGIYEQYF
d_call: TRBD2; j_call: TRBJ2-5; clone_size: -; v_call: TRBV7-9; cdr3_nt: TGTGCCAGCAGCTCCGAGGGAATTTCGTTTCTAGCGGGAAAAGAGACCCAGTACTTC; cdr3_aa: CASSSEGISFLAGKETQYF
d_call: TRBD1; j_call: TRBJ2-7; clone_size: many; v_call: TRBV29-1; cdr3_nt: TGCAGCGTTAAGACAGGGGGCGGCGAGCAGTACTTC; cdr3_aa: CSVKTGGGEQYF
d_call: -; j_call: TRBJ1-1; clone_size: -; v_call: TRBV29-1; cdr3_nt: TGCAGCGTCTCATCGGGACGGGAAACTGAAGCTTTCTTT; cdr3_aa: CSVSSGRETEAFF
d_call: -; j_call: TRBJ1-2; clone_size: many; v_call: TRBV7-8; cdr3_nt: TGTGCCAGCAGCTTAGCGGGGACGGGAACTAACTATGGCTACACCTTC; cdr3_aa: CASSLAGTGTNYGYTF
d_call: TRBD2; j_call: TRBJ2-5; clone_size: -; v_call: TRBV10-3; cdr3_nt: TGTGCCAGCAGTCAGGAAGCGGGAGCAGAGACCCAGTACTTC; cdr3_aa: CASSQEAGAETQYF
d_call: -; j_call: TRBJ2-2; clone_size: -; v_call: TRBV25-1; cdr3_nt: TGTGCCAGCTATCCAAACACCGGGGAGCTGTTTTTT; cdr3_aa: CASYPNTGELFF